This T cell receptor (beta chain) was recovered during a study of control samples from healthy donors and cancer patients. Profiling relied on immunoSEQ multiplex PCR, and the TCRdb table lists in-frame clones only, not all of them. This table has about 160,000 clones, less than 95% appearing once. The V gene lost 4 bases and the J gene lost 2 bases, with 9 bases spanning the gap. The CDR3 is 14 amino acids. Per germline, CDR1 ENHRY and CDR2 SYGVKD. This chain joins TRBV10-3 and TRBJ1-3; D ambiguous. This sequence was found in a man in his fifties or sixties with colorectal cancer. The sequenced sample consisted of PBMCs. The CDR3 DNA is TGTGCCATCAGTGTTGACAAGACTGGAAACACCATATATTTT. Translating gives CAISVDKTGNTIYF.